This T cell receptor beta chain was profiled in a study of chemoradiotherapy in HPV16-positive cancers. Repertoires were sampled repeatedly during chemoradiotherapy. Clones were read by immunoSEQ multiplex PCR, and TCRdb kept only the in-frame ones, dropping some. Altogether over 20,000 clones are present, just under 75% being singletons, with the ten largest covering roughly 2.5%. This clone was seen a few times. Germline CDR1 reads MNHEY; CDR2 reads SMNVEV (reference sequence). Deletions cut 6 bases from V and 3 bases from J, with 18 bases between. This CDR3 contains 15 residues. This sample was gathered from a patient who underwent chemoradiotherapy. The source of this sequence is a human donor with HPV-associated anogenital cancer. The chain combines TRBV27 with TRBJ2-7; D remains ambiguous. CDR3 coding DNA: TGTGCCAGCAGGGCTGGGTTACACCCTCTCTACGAGCAGTACTTC. Residues: CASRAGLHPLYEQYF.